The 23 T cell receptor beta chains below were found in one sample sequenced in a study of cytomegalovirus exposure and HLA in healthy donors. 13 Jbeta primers and 60 Vbeta primers were used for the PCR. Assay used: immunoSEQ multiplex PCR; TCRdb lists only in-frame clones, some missing. This table has over 150,000 clones, 80% appearing once. The sequenced material came from PBMCs. The receptors originated from a man aged 30 to 45 in good health and CMV-seropositive.

The chain carries TRBV27 and TRBJ2-1, with TRBD2 identical over 9 bases. CDR3 length: 13 amino acids. The junction had 3 bases not matched to a gene; V was cut back by 4 bases and J by 8 bases. CDR1 is MNHEY, CDR2 SMNVEV, per germline (reference sequence). The CDR3: CASSWTSVDEQFF. The CDR3 bases are TGTGCCAGCAGTTGGACTAGCGTCGATGAGCAGTTCTTC.

This clone was detected a few times. V usage is TRBV5-1 and J usage is TRBJ2-5; 7 nucleotides line up with TRBD1. CDR3 length: 14 amino acids. Unmatched junction bases numbered 8, after V lost 4 bases and J lost 5 bases. Germline V lookup: CDR1 SGHRS, CDR2 YFSETQ. Here the CDR3 DNA reads TGCGCCAGCAGCGAAAACAGGGGCAGGGAGACCCAGTACTTC. The encoded protein is CASSENRGRETQYF.

V and J are TRBV2 and TRBJ2-2; 8 bases match TRBD2. J lost 1 base, V lost 6 bases, and 4 bases had no gene match. Germline values: CDR1 SNHLY, CDR2 FYNNEI. The CDR3 sequence is 15 residues long. The CDR3 here is CASSLSGVNTGELFF. The CDR3, as DNA: TGTGCCAGCAGCCTTAGCGGGGTGAACACCGGGGAGCTGTTTTTT.

V gene TRBV5-1 combines with J gene TRBJ2-3, with D hard to call. With 4 bases removed from V and 6 bases from J, the gap between germline ends came to 15 bases. Germline-derived CDR1 and CDR2 are SGHRS and YFSETQ. This CDR3 has 14 residues. The CDR3 DNA reads as TGCGCCAGCAGCCAATCGATATCAGCGGATACGCAGTATTTT. Amino acids: CASSQSISADTQYF.

The chain employs TRBV4-1 and TRBJ2-5, with D maybe TRBD2 (6 bases). V lost 0 bases and J lost 0, with 11 bases in between. CDR1 and CDR2 (germline): MGHRA, YSYEKL. The CDR3 extends over 16 amino acids. The CDR3 loop reads CASSQDIADYQETQYF. The CDR3, as DNA: TGCGCCAGCAGCCAAGACATAGCGGATTACCAAGAGACCCAGTACTTC.

This chain links TRBV7-6 with TRBJ2-1, with TRBD1 matching 9 bases. Looked up from germline, CDR1 is SGHVS and CDR2 is FNYEAQ. The CDR3 is made up of 17 amino acids. The J segment lost 3 bases and the V segment lost 0 bases, leaving 6 bases of the junction unmatched. The DNA for the CDR3 is TGTGCCAGCAGCTTAGCGTTAGTGGGACAGGGCTACAATGAGCAGTTCTTC. Protein sequence: CASSLALVGQGYNEQFF.

This clone has a handful of counts. The chain couples TRBV5-1 to TRBJ1-1; 9 bases are shared with TRBD1. The trim removed 4 bases at V and 4 bases at J, leaving 5 bases unmatched. CDR1 and CDR2 (germline): SGHRS, YFSETQ. The CDR3 totals 14 residues. CDR3 bases: TGCGCCAGCAGCGAACAGGGGGCGGCCACTGAAGCTTTCTTT. It is translated as CASSEQGAATEAFF. The full variable domain, rest sourced from reference TRBV5-1 and TRBJ1-1, is KAGVTQTPRYLIKTRGQQVTLSCSPISGHRSVSWYQQTPGQGLQFLFEYFSETQRNKGNFPGRFSGRQFSNSRSEMNVSTLELGDSALYLCASSEQGAATEAFFGQGTRLTVV.

This clone was observed a few times. The rearrangement links TRBV11-3 to TRBJ2-5, with 11 bases matching TRBD1. The germline CDR1 and CDR2 sequences are SGHNT and YENEEA. The trim removed 0 bases at V and 3 bases at J, leaving 6 bases unmatched. The CDR3 runs 17 residues. The CDR3 DNA is TGTGCCAGCAGCTTAGAAGGACCGGGACAGGGGGAAGAGACCCAGTACTTC. Its protein product is CASSLEGPGQGEETQYF.

This sequence joins TRBV11-2 and TRBJ2-1; possible D gene TRBD1, 6 bases. Per the germline V gene, CDR1 is SGHAT and CDR2 is FQNNGV. The V end lost 1 base, the J end lost 9 bases, and 13 bases lay between the germline ends. This CDR3 has 14 residues. The CDR3 DNA sequence: TGTGCCAGCAGCTTAGTTCCAGGGGCGGGTGAGCAGTTCTTC. It encodes CASSLVPGAGEQFF.

The rearrangement links TRBV19 to TRBJ1-2; possible D gene TRBD1, 5 bases. Trimming stripped 4 bases from V and 8 bases from J, with 17 bases between. The CDR3 extends over 14 amino acids. Germline V gene data show CDR1 as LNHDA and CDR2 as SQIVND (reference sequence). The CDR3 nucleotides read TGTGCCAGTAGTAAGTCGTTACAGGTCAACGGCTACACCTTC. Amino acid sequence: CASSKSLQVNGYTF.

The CDR3 protein is CASSLATSGASSYEQYF. In DNA form, the CDR3 reads TGTGCCAGCAGCTTAGCTACTAGCGGGGCGAGCTCCTACGAGCAGTACTTC. The chain couples TRBV7-2 to TRBJ2-7; the match to TRBD2 covers 10 bases. The germline gives CDR1 SGHTA, CDR2 FQGNSA. The length of the CDR3 is 17 residues. The ends lost 0 bases at V and 0 bases at J; junction bases unmatched: 5.

This chain joins TRBV6-5 and TRBJ2-1; D perhaps matches TRBD2 (6 bases). Germline CDR1 is MNHEY and CDR2 is SVGAGI. The V gene lost 6 bases and the J gene lost 4 bases, with 16 bases spanning the gap. This CDR3 is built from 15 residues. CDR3 protein: CASSQAGLPYNEQFF. CDR3 nucleotides: TGTGCCAGCAGCCAAGCGGGCCTCCCATACAATGAGCAGTTCTTC.

The J gene is TRBJ1-4, the V gene TRBV6-5, with 10 bases aligning to TRBD1. With 0 bases clipped from V and 6 bases from J, the junction kept 4 bases outside the gene matches. CDR3 length: 16 amino acids. Germline V gene lookup returns CDR1 MNHEY and CDR2 SVGAGI. This CDR3 is CASSYSPGQGYEKLFF. The CDR3 DNA is TGTGCCAGCAGTTACTCGCCGGGACAGGGGTATGAAAAACTGTTTTTT.

J is TRBJ2-2 and V is TRBV18; the D gene is possibly TRBD1 (6 bases). CDR1 is KGHSH and CDR2 is LQKENI in the germline V gene. With 3 bases removed from V and 4 bases from J, the gap between germline ends came to 12 bases. This CDR3 comprises 15 residues. This CDR3 reads CASSPSTGSTGELFF. The CDR3 DNA follows: TGTGCCAGCTCACCGTCCACAGGGAGCACCGGGGAGCTGTTTTTT.

The gene calls are TRBV19 and TRBJ1-5; TRBD1 aligns across 7 bases. Trimming removed 7 bases from V and 7 bases from J; junction bases left unmatched: 13. This CDR3 is built from 15 residues. Per the germline V gene, CDR1 is LNHDA and CDR2 is SQIVND (reference sequence). The CDR3 loop is CASTGGGPQDQPQHF. The CDR3, as DNA: TGTGCCAGTACCGGAGGGGGCCCGCAAGACCAGCCCCAGCATTTT.

The count of this clone is one. The chain recombines TRBV28 with TRBJ2-2; 14 bases fit TRBD2. CDR3 length: 17 amino acids. Per the germline V gene, CDR1 is MDHEN and CDR2 is SYDVKM. The trim removed 6 bases at V and 7 bases at J, leaving 10 bases unmatched. CDR3: CASREGGLAGEDGELFF. The CDR3 DNA sequence: TGTGCCAGCAGGGAGGGGGGACTAGCGGGAGAGGACGGGGAGCTGTTTTTT.

The chain links TRBV19 to TRBJ1-5, with a possible D match to TRBD1 (5 bases). The CDR3 contains 15 residues. V was cut by 0 bases and J by 4 bases, with 10 bases left in between. Germline V gene lookup returns CDR1 LNHDA and CDR2 SQIVND (reference sequence). The DNA of the CDR3 is TGTGCCAGTAGTATAGAGAACAGGCGAAATCAGCCCCAGCATTTT. This sequence encodes CASSIENRRNQPQHF. Supplemented by reference TRBV19 and TRBJ1-5, the full variable domain reads DGGITQSPKYLFRKEGQNVTLSCEQNLNHDAMYWYRQDPGQGLRLIYYSQIVNDFQKGDIAEGYSVSREKKESFPLTVTSAQKNPTAFYLCASSIENRRNQPQHFGDGTRLSIL.

The chain employs TRBV7-9 and TRBJ1-2; D remains unclear. The V end was cut by 1 base, the J end by 8 bases, with 5 bases between. Germline V lookup: CDR1 SEHNR, CDR2 FQNEAQ (reference sequence). This CDR3 is 11 amino acids long. The CDR3 coding sequence is TGTGCCAGCAGCTTAGAACACGGCTACACCTTC. As protein: CASSLEHGYTF. Looking up the rest from reference TRBV7-9 and TRBJ1-2 gives the full variable domain: DTGVSQNPRHKITKRGQNVTFRCDPISEHNRLYWYRQTLGQGPEFLTYFQNEAQLEKSRLLSDRFSAERPKGSFSTLEIQRTEQGDSAMYLCASSLEHGYTFGSGTRLTVV.

This chain joins TRBV14 and TRBJ2-7; D remains unclear. V gave up 1 base and J gave up 7 bases, with 11 bases separating them. The CDR3 runs 13 residues. The germline V gene has CDR1 SGHDN and CDR2 FVKESK. The DNA for the CDR3 is TGTGCCAGCAGCCAAGGGCCTAGTCGGGAGCAGTACTTC. The encoded protein is CASSQGPSREQYF.

V usage is TRBV19 and J usage is TRBJ2-5; 7 bases agree with TRBD2. The J call could be wrong; TRBJ2-7 is a better fit for the DNA end. The CDR3 consists of 15 residues. Germline lookup yields CDR1 LNHDA and CDR2 SQIVND (reference sequence). In DNA form, the CDR3 reads TGTGCCAGTAGTGTAAGCGGGGCGAGCTCCTACGAGCAGTACTTC. This translates into CASSVSGASSYEQYF.

Details on this clone: Other DNA sequences in the same sample also yield this CDR3. This chain joins TRBV19 and TRBJ1-5, with D perhaps matching TRBD1 (6 bases). The CDR3 is made up of 12 amino acids. The V end lost 7 bases, the J end lost 4 bases, and 8 bases lay between the germline ends. The germline gives CDR1 LNHDA, CDR2 SQIVND (reference sequence). The CDR3 loop is CASKQGNQPQHF. CDR3 DNA: TGTGCCAGTAAACAGGGAAATCAGCCCCAGCATTTT.

The chain links TRBV21-1 to TRBJ1-1. TRBV21-1 is labeled a pseudogene. This CDR3 has 16 amino acids. The CDR3 protein is CASSKGVNTAGCGAFF. The CDR3, as DNA: TGTGCCAGCAGCAAAGGAGTCAATACGGCGGGGTGCGGGGCTTTCTTT.

This clone was detected only a few times. The chain recombines TRBV7-9 with TRBJ2-7; 8 nucleotides line up with TRBD1. Germline V gene lookup returns CDR1 SEHNR and CDR2 FQNEAQ (reference sequence). V gave up 6 bases and J gave up 3 bases; unmatched junction bases: 7. This CDR3 contains 14 residues. The DNA for the CDR3 is TGTGCCAGCAGTTCCGGGACAGGCTACTACGAGCAGTACTTC. It encodes CASSSGTGYYEQYF. Variable domain in full (rest from reference TRBV7-9 and TRBJ2-7): DTGVSQNPRHKITKRGQNVTFRCDPISEHNRLYWYRQTLGQGPEFLTYFQNEAQLEKSRLLSDRFSAERPKGSFSTLEIQRTEQGDSAMYLCASSSGTGYYEQYFGPGTRLTVT.